These 32 T cell receptor beta chains were all obtained from the same sample, sequenced in a study of blood T cells in healthy people across ages. Then a second PCR, running roughly 6 to 12 cycles, was carried out with a sample-barcoded 5' primer and a J-beta primer mix. MiXCR, applied by TCRdb to the 5' RACE reads, yields one record per CDR3 protein. The top ten clones hold roughly 13% of a sample with 650,000 to 1,000,000 distinct CDR3 sequences, roughly 40% of them seen once. The specimen was blood. The origin of the receptors is a man in his late teens or twenties in good health.

This clonotype was seen repeatedly, ten times or more. The V call is TRBV4-3, the J call TRBJ1-2, with D unresolved. From germline, CDR1 is LGHNA and CDR2 YSLEER. The V end lost 1 base, the J end lost 2 bases, and 11 bases lay between the germline ends. This CDR3 contains 15 residues. CDR3 bases: TGCGCCAGCAGCCAAGTTCTTACGGAGAACTATGGCTACACCTTC. Protein: CASSQVLTENYGYTF.

The rearrangement uses TRBV4-1 and TRBJ2-1; TRBD1 or TRBD2 may be the D gene (6 bases each). Germline loops: CDR1 MGHRA, CDR2 YSYEKL. Trimming removed 0 bases at V and 7 bases at J, with 10 bases between. This CDR3 comprises 14 residues. The CDR3 nucleotides are TGCGCCAGCAGCCAAGATTGGGGGGCTAATGAGCAGTTCTTC. Its protein is CASSQDWGANEQFF.

This clonotype was seen a few times. This chain joins TRBV14 and TRBJ2-7; the D gene is possibly TRBD1 (5 bases). V lost 0 bases and J 3 bases, leaving 12 bases between the germline ends. Germline lookup yields CDR1 SGHDN and CDR2 FVKESK. The CDR3 has 15 amino acids. As DNA, the CDR3 is TGTGCCAGCAGCCAAGAGGGCAGGGATCGCTACGAGCAGTACTTC. Translation gives CASSQEGRDRYEQYF.

This clonotype came up a few times. The chain uses TRBV7-2 and TRBJ2-7, with D maybe TRBD1 (5 bases). The CDR3 has 14 residues. The germline CDR1 and CDR2 sequences are SGHTA and FQGNSA. The V and J ends lost 1 base and 1 base respectively, with 8 bases between them. CDR3 DNA sequence: TGTGCCAGCAGCTTAGTGTCAGGGTCCTACGAGCAGTACTTC. This translates into CASSLVSGSYEQYF.

This clonotype appeared many times. The chain's CDR3 is CASSLAGLAEEQYF. The CDR3 coding sequence is TGTGCCAGCAGCTTAGCGGGACTAGCGGAGGAGCAGTACTTC. This rearrangement joins TRBV7-2 to TRBJ2-7, with 11 bases matching TRBD2. Germline values: CDR1 SGHTA, CDR2 FQGNSA. Unmatched junction bases numbered 2, after V lost 0 bases and J lost 7 bases. The CDR3 extends over 14 amino acids.

The gene calls are TRBV7-2 and TRBJ1-1; D gene unclear. V lost 7 bases and J 2 bases, leaving 8 bases between the germline ends. The CDR3 totals 12 residues. The germline gives CDR1 SGHTA, CDR2 FQGNSA. As DNA, the CDR3 is TGTGCCAGCAATCCGGGCAACACTGAAGCTTTCTTT. Translation gives CASNPGNTEAFF.

This clonotype was counted only a few times. The genes are TRBV20-1 and TRBJ2-5; the D gene is possibly TRBD1 (6 bases). This CDR3 region has 14 residues. The V and J ends lost 6 bases and 2 bases respectively, with 16 bases between them. CDR1 is DFQATT, CDR2 SNEGSKA, per germline (reference sequence). The CDR3, as DNA: TGCAGTGCCCCTCAAACAGGGAAGCAAGAGACCCAGTACTTC. Encoded protein: CSAPQTGKQETQYF.

This rearrangement joins TRBV20-1 to TRBJ2-5; 11 nucleotides line up with TRBD2. V gave up 0 bases and J gave up 2 bases; unmatched junction bases: 2. The CDR3 runs 15 residues. Germline V gene sequence: CDR1 DFQATT, CDR2 SNEGSKA (reference sequence). CDR3 residues: CSARDWTSGQETQYF. As DNA, the CDR3 is TGCAGTGCTAGAGATTGGACTAGCGGGCAAGAGACCCAGTACTTC.

This clonotype was seen only once. This may arise from a read error, as a much more abundant clone is one base away. The chain employs TRBV4-1 and TRBJ2-1; possibly TRBD2 for D (5 bases). The CDR3 has 11 amino acids. The germline V gene has CDR1 MGHRA and CDR2 YSYEKL. The chain's CDR3 is CTSTAGNEQFF. The CDR3, as DNA: TGCACCAGCACCGCGGGCAATGAGCAGTTCTTC.

This chain links TRBV20-1 with TRBJ1-2, with a weak D call TRBD1 (6 bases). V was pared by 5 bases and J by 6 bases, with 16 bases between. The length of the CDR3 is 13 residues. Germline V gene lookup returns CDR1 DFQATT and CDR2 SNEGSKA (reference sequence). CDR3 region: CSALTRGRNGYTF. The CDR3 nucleotides read TGCAGTGCTCTCACCAGGGGCCGGAATGGCTACACCTTC.

This chain joins TRBV7-2 and TRBJ2-3; tentatively, D is TRBD1 or TRBD2 (7 bases each). The CDR3 totals 17 residues. The V end was cut by 5 bases, the J end by 2 bases, with 20 bases between. Per germline, CDR1 SGHTA and CDR2 FQGNSA. CDR3 nucleotides: TGTGCCAGCAGCCCCAGGGGGGGGCAGAGCCTCACAGATACGCAGTATTTT. Protein sequence: CASSPRGGQSLTDTQYF.

This chain uses TRBV9 with TRBJ2-7, with D tentatively TRBD1 (6 bases). The CDR3 runs to 15 residues. V was pared by 0 bases and J by 7 bases, with 17 bases between. Germline V lookup: CDR1 SGDLS, CDR2 YYNGEE. CDR3 residues: CASSVGTVPNNEQYF. The CDR3 DNA sequence: TGTGCCAGCAGCGTAGGGACAGTTCCCAACAATGAGCAGTACTTC.

This clonotype was observed a few times. V is TRBV12-3 or TRBV12-4 and J is TRBJ2-6, with TRBD1 as a possible D gene (6 bases). The CDR3 has 14 residues. V lost 8 bases and J lost 0, with 8 bases in between. CDR3 coding DNA: TGTGCCAGCGGGGGCACCTCTGGGGCCAACGTCCTGACTTTC. It encodes CASGGTSGANVLTF.

The sample holds a few counts of this clonotype. The chain carries TRBV7-2 and TRBJ2-2; no definite D call. The germline CDR1 and CDR2 sequences are SGHTA and FQGNSA. The CDR3 runs to 16 residues. The V and J ends lost 2 bases and 3 bases respectively, with 13 bases between them. The CDR3 protein is CASSLTGPRYTGELFF. The DNA of the CDR3 is TGTGCCAGCAGCTTAACCGGGCCCCGATACACCGGGGAGCTGTTTTTT.

The V and J genes are TRBV20-1 and TRBJ1-1; possible D gene TRBD1, 5 bases. This CDR3 has 13 amino acids. Germline V gene data show CDR1 as DFQATT and CDR2 as SNEGSKA (reference sequence). V lost 3 bases and J 10 bases, leaving 18 bases between the germline ends. The CDR3 protein is CSASRDLSRGAFF. The CDR3 bases are TGCAGTGCTAGCCGGGACCTTTCACGGGGAGCTTTCTTT.

This clonotype showed up just a few times. This could be a read error, since a much larger clone is one nucleotide away. The rearrangement uses TRBV5-1 and TRBJ2-7; maybe TRBD2 (5 bases). Germline CDR1 is SGHRS and CDR2 is YFSETQ. CDR3 length: 14 residues. The V and J ends lost 4 bases and 7 bases respectively, with 18 bases between them. CDR3 sequence (DNA): TGCGCCAGCAGCGCCTGGAGCGGATACAATGAGCAGTACTTC. Protein sequence: CASSAWSGYNEQYF.

The rearrangement links TRBV7-9 to TRBJ2-7; the D is unclear. CDR1 and CDR2 from the germline V gene are SEHNR and FQNEAQ (reference sequence). This CDR3 is built from 12 residues. V was trimmed by 5 bases and J by 7 bases, leaving 12 bases between them. CDR3 protein: CASSAIESEQYF. The CDR3 DNA sequence: TGTGCCAGCAGCGCGATTGAAAGTGAGCAGTACTTC.

The rearrangement joins TRBV20-1 to TRBJ1-1, with D perhaps matching TRBD1 (6 bases). Germline CDR1 is DFQATT and CDR2 is SNEGSKA (reference sequence). This CDR3 is built from 15 residues. Trimming shortened V by 6 bases and J by 1 base, and 18 bases separated the two germline ends. CDR3 amino acids: CSAPGQISRNTEAFF. In DNA, the CDR3 is TGCAGTGCCCCGGGACAAATCTCGAGGAACACTGAAGCTTTCTTT.

There are many counts of this clonotype. A read error may produce the germline difference seen at one junction end. This chain links TRBV7-2 with TRBJ2-2; 10 bases match TRBD2. Germline-derived CDR1 and CDR2 are SGHTA and FQGNSA. The CDR3 is 14 amino acids. CDR3 DNA sequence: TGTGCCAGCAGTTTAGCGGGGGGCACCGGGGAGCTGTTTTTT. Translation gives CASSLAGGTGELFF.

As regards this clonotype: This may come from a read error, since a much larger clone is one base off. This chain uses TRBV7-9 with TRBJ2-7; D gene ambiguous. This CDR3 is built from 15 residues. Germline V gene lookup returns CDR1 SEHNR and CDR2 FQNEAQ (reference sequence). In DNA, the CDR3 is TGTGCCAGCAGCTTAGAGGCGGCTTTCTCCTACGGGCAGTACTTC. Translated, it gives CASSLEAAFSYGQYF.

The table lists this clonotype with a few counts. V usage is TRBV7-2 and J usage is TRBJ1-1; 10 positions agree with TRBD1. V lost 4 bases and J lost 7; bases outside the gene matches: 6. CDR3 length: 14 residues. Looked up from germline, CDR1 is SGHTA and CDR2 is FQGNSA. In DNA, the CDR3 is TGTGCCAGCAGCTCAGGACAGGGGGAAGGTGAAGCTTTCTTT. As protein: CASSSGQGEGEAFF.

This clonotype was counted a few times. The chain is built from TRBV10-3 and TRBJ1-1, with unresolved D. Germline V gene data show CDR1 as ENHRY and CDR2 as SYGVKD. The CDR3 consists of 16 residues. Trimming left V 2 bases short and J 4 bases short, with 17 bases between. The CDR3 bases are TGTGCCATCAGTGAGGGGTATCTCCCCTTGGGCACTGAAGCTTTCTTT. Its protein is CAISEGYLPLGTEAFF.

CDR3 sequence (DNA): TGTGCCAGCAGCCAGGATGTACTAGCGTCCTACAATGAGCAGTTCTTC. Translation: CASSQDVLASYNEQFF. This sequence joins TRBV4-2 and TRBJ2-1, with 7 bases matching TRBD2. The CDR3 totals 16 residues. CDR1 is LGHNA and CDR2 is YNFKEQ in the germline V gene. V shed 3 bases and J 1 base; nucleotides not matched to a gene: 6.

This clonotype was observed a few times. J is TRBJ2-1 and V is TRBV4-3, with D possibly being TRBD1 (5 bases). Germline V CDR1 and CDR2: LGHNA, YSLEER. This CDR3 is built from 15 residues. The V end was cut by 2 bases, the J end by 2 bases, with 10 bases between. The CDR3 spells CASSQSRVTYNEQFF. CDR3 coding DNA: TGCGCCAGCAGCCAAAGCAGGGTGACCTACAATGAGCAGTTCTTC.

Turning to this clonotype: Just one base apart from a much larger clone, this may be a read error. This rearrangement joins TRBV12-3 or TRBV12-4 to TRBJ2-1; D is ambiguous. V was cut by 11 bases and J by 8 bases, with 13 bases left in between. CDR3 length equals 11 residues. CDR3 coding DNA: TGTGCCGGTTTTGCCGTCGATGAGCAGTTCTTC. Translated, it gives CAGFAVDEQFF.

The rearrangement uses TRBV30 and TRBJ1-2; 7 bases map to TRBD1. This CDR3 has 13 residues. Germline V CDR1 and CDR2: GTSNPN, SVGIG (reference sequence). V lost 2 bases to trimming and J lost 4 bases; unmatched junction nucleotides: 4. This CDR3 is CAWSMGQSYGYTF. The CDR3 DNA follows: TGTGCCTGGAGTATGGGACAGAGCTATGGCTACACCTTC.

With regard to this clonotype: A much larger clone lies one base from this, so it may be a read error. V gene TRBV20-1 combines with J gene TRBJ2-1; 11 bases fit TRBD1. The closer fit of TRBJ2-7 to the DNA end suggests the J call may be wrong. CDR3 length equals 19 residues. Germline CDR1 DFQATT, CDR2 SNEGSKA (reference sequence). DNA for the CDR3: TGCAGTGCTAGAATGTACGGATTTCGGGACAGGGGGAGACCCAATGAGCAGTACTTC. Translating it yields CSARMYGFRDRGRPNEQYF.

This clonotype has ten or more counts. The chain couples TRBV20-1 to TRBJ2-7; weak D call: TRBD1 (6 bases). Trimming cost V 0 bases and J 4 bases, with 13 bases left between them. The germline CDR1 and CDR2 sequences are DFQATT and SNEGSKA (reference sequence). The CDR3 is 14 residues long. The CDR3 is CSARDRDRPYEQYF. CDR3 sequence (DNA): TGCAGTGCTAGAGATCGCGACAGGCCTTACGAGCAGTACTTC.

The sample holds a few counts of this clonotype. The genes are TRBV5-1 and TRBJ2-3, with D possibly being TRBD1 or TRBD2 (6 bases each). Germline V gene data show CDR1 as SGHRS and CDR2 as YFSETQ. The CDR3 has 15 amino acids. The V end was cut by 7 bases, the J end by 1 base, with 16 bases between. The CDR3 loop is CASFKGGLRTDTQYF. DNA for the CDR3: TGCGCCAGCTTTAAAGGGGGACTCCGCACAGATACGCAGTATTTT.

This clonotype has only a few counts. CDR3 sequence (DNA): TGTGCCAGCGCCCCAGCGTCGACGGCTTATTATGAAAAACTGTTTTTT. The encoded protein is CASAPASTAYYEKLFF. V usage is TRBV4-2 and J usage is TRBJ1-4, with D hard to call. Germline CDR1 and CDR2: LGHNA and YNFKEQ. The CDR3 spans 16 residues. Trimming shortened V by 8 bases and J by 6 bases, and 22 bases separated the two germline ends.

CDR3 in DNA: TGTGCCAGCAGTTACTCGGGGGCCCTCCAAGAGACCCAGTACTTC. Amino acid sequence: CASSYSGALQETQYF. This chain links TRBV6-5 with TRBJ2-5, with D perhaps matching TRBD1 (6 bases). Trimming left V 0 bases short and J 1 base short, with 9 bases between. The CDR3 is 15 amino acids. CDR1 is MNHEY, CDR2 SVGAGI, per germline.

This sequence joins TRBV7-2 and TRBJ2-7; 12 nucleotides align to TRBD2. V was pared by 4 bases and J by 7 bases, with 5 bases of the junction left unmatched. The CDR3 extends over 14 amino acids. CDR1 is SGHTA and CDR2 is FQGNSA in the germline V gene. CDR3 loop: CASSSTSGGREQYF. CDR3 sequence (DNA): TGTGCCAGCAGCTCAACTAGCGGGGGGAGGGAGCAGTACTTC.